Below are 11 T cell receptor beta chains sequenced from a single sample in a study of T cells in women clearing cervical HPV infection. Assay used: immunoSEQ multiplex PCR; TCRdb lists only in-frame clones, some missing. Here the sample table reports roughly 23,000 clones. Material: blood buffy coat. The receptors were gathered from a woman aged 18 to 75 with a cervical HPV16 infection that either progressed to CIN3+ or cleared (not recorded which).

As regards this clone: The sequenced fragment ends 3 residues before the CDR3 boundary, so the rest is inferred from the germline J gene. The same CDR3 is also encoded by other DNA sequences in this sample. The rearrangement links TRBV5-6 to TRBJ1-3; D call uncertain. This CDR3 comprises 15 residues. V lost 0 bases and J 3 bases, leaving 10 bases between the germline ends. Germline V gene data show CDR1 as SGHDT and CDR2 as YYEEEE. CDR3 DNA, as far as it was read: TGTGCCAGCAGCTTGGTGGACTCAAGTGGAAACACC. Translation: CASSLVDSSGNT. The full CDR3 reads CASSLVDSSGNTIYF.

A remark on this clone: The read terminates 3 residues before the CDR3 end, so the remaining end is supplied by the germline J gene. The chain recombines TRBV5-5 with TRBJ2-7; 10 bases fit TRBD1. V dropped 0 bases and J dropped 6; count of bases not matched to a gene: 3. The germline V gene has CDR1 SGHKS and CDR2 YYEKEE (reference sequence). The CDR3 runs 14 residues. The CDR3 bases that were read are TGTGCCAGCAGCTTGGTGGGACAGGGGTTCGAG. This sequence encodes CASSLVGQGFE. The whole CDR3 sequence reads CASSLVGQGFEQYF.

Comment on this clone: Germline is not matched at one junction end, which may reflect a read error. The sequenced fragment ends 3 residues before the CDR3 boundary, so the rest is inferred from the germline J gene. Other nucleotide sequences in the sample specify the same CDR3. The rearrangement joins TRBV5-1 to TRBJ1-3; 7 positions match TRBD1. This CDR3 contains 16 residues. In germline, CDR1 is SGHRS, CDR2 YFSETQ. The CDR3 reads CASSETGQSSGNTIYF. The sequenced part of the CDR3 DNA is TGCGCCAGCAGCGAAACGGGACAGAGCTCTGGAAACACG.

Note on this clone: Read sequence stops 3 residues before the CDR3 end, and the germline J gene provides the missing end. The chain employs TRBV7-3 and TRBJ1-2, with D possibly matching TRBD1 (6 bases). The CDR3 is 13 residues long. Germline V gene data show CDR1 as SGHTA and CDR2 as FQGTGA. Here the CDR3 reads CASSLNRDGDYTF. CDR3 DNA (partial): TGTGCCAGCAGCCTCAACAGGGACGGAGAC.

Note on this clone: The read comes to an end 3 residues before the CDR3 does, leaving the germline J gene to fill in the end. The V and J genes are TRBV5-1 and TRBJ1-3, with TRBD1 matching over 9 bases. Trimming took 1 base from V and 0 from J; bases not matched to a gene: 11. Germline lookup yields CDR1 SGHRS and CDR2 YFSETQ. The CDR3 loop spans 19 amino acids. The CDR3 loop reads CASSLRNRGPYDSGNTIYF. The CDR3 bases that were read are TGCGCCAGCAGCTTGAGGAACAGGGGGCCCTATGACTCTGGAAACACC.

As regards this clone: The read terminates 3 residues ahead of where the CDR3 ends, so the germline J gene completes it. The chain is built from TRBV18 and TRBJ2-4, with D possibly being TRBD1 (5 bases). Germline loops: CDR1 KGHSH, CDR2 LQKENI. The CDR3 runs 14 residues. CDR3 bases read: TGTGCCAGCTTGCCGGCGCAGGGTAGTGGTGGT. Translated: CASLPAQGSGG. The whole CDR3 sequence reads CASLPAQGSGGQYF.

A word on this clone: The DNA ends 3 residues before the CDR3 does, and the rest of the CDR3 is filled in from the germline J gene. The chain joins TRBV11-2 to TRBJ1-1, with D possibly matching TRBD1 (5 bases). The CDR3 sequence is 13 residues long. Germline lookup yields CDR1 SGHAT and CDR2 FQNNGV. The ends were cut back, 0 bases at V and 5 bases at J, with 7 bases in the middle. The CDR3: CASSLEGLTEAFF. The part of the CDR3 DNA that was read is TGTGCCAGCAGCTTAGAGGGACTGACTGAA.

A remark on this clone: From the germline J gene comes the end of the CDR3, since the read stops 3 residues before it. The chain joins TRBV15 to TRBJ2-7, with D possibly matching TRBD1 (5 bases). Germline CDR1 LNHNV, CDR2 YYDKDF (reference sequence). The CDR3 covers 14 residues. The V gene lost 3 bases and the J gene lost 1 base, with 10 bases spanning the gap. Partial CDR3 DNA: TGTGCCACCAGCAGGGTGCAGGGTTCCTACGAG. Encoded protein: CATSRVQGSYE. The CDR3 reads in full as CATSRVQGSYEQYF.

Details on this clone: The read falls 3 residues short of the CDR3 end, and the missing part is taken from the germline J gene. V gene TRBV18 combines with J gene TRBJ1-3; D is unresolved. Between the trimmed V and J ends, which lost 5 bases and 4 bases, there was a span of 12 bases. The CDR3 runs to 14 residues. Germline CDR1 is KGHSH and CDR2 is LQKENI. CDR3 sequence reads: CASSTRQVGNTIYF. CDR3 DNA, as far as it was read: TGTGCCAGCTCAACCCGACAAGTAGGAAACACC.

Note on this clone: The missing CDR3 end, 3 residues past where the read stops, is filled in from the germline J gene. The chain has TRBV7-9 and TRBJ1-2; D may be TRBD1 (6 bases). The CDR3 runs 15 residues. CDR1 SEHNR and CDR2 FQNEAQ come from the germline V gene (reference sequence). The CDR3 is CASSVYRDTDYDYTF. Partial CDR3 DNA: TGTGCCAGCAGCGTATACCGGGACACAGACTACGAC.

Turning to this clone: The observed sequence ends 3 residues before the CDR3 terminus, with the missing tail filled in from the germline J gene. The chain recombines TRBV18 with TRBJ1-4, with 9 bases fitting TRBD1. J lost 6 bases, V lost 3 bases, and 8 bases had no gene match. CDR3 length: 16 amino acids. CDR1 and CDR2 (germline): KGHSH, LQKENI. The CDR3 loop is CASSPSGTGYDEKLFF. The covered CDR3 bases are TGTGCCAGCTCACCGAGCGGGACAGGGTACGATGAAAAA.